The TCR beta chain under discussion was sequenced for a study of CD8+ T cells in alopecia areata. V was cut by 3 bases and J by 3 bases, with 5 bases left in between. The CDR3 is 11 residues long. Germline-derived CDR1 and CDR2 are DFQATT and SNEGSKA (reference sequence). Extraction and reverse transcription of RNA yielded cDNA as the sequencing template. The method was immunoSEQ multiplex PCR; TCRdb's version includes in-frame clones alone and lacks a portion of them. This table holds around 150,000 clones, approximately 56% found once. Concerning this clone: Its antigen is not known.

Study observations and caveats: Patients shared TCRs less clearly than mice did, possibly for HLA-related reasons. For lesional scalp, especially alopecia totalis/universalis, clonality was higher than in normal scalp.

The sequence was obtained from a human donor in good health. The chain links TRBV20-1 to TRBJ1-1; no clear D. The sequenced sample was CD8+ T cells sorted from blood. The CDR3, as DNA: TGCAGTGCTAGCCGGGACACTGAAGCTTTCTTT. Its protein is CSASRDTEAFF.